This T cell receptor beta chain was retrieved from a study of T cell repertoires in cytomegalovirus infection (dated by TCRdb to between 2018 and 2020). Some background on the complete study: Donor HLA type was relevant to the analysis, as public TCR beta signatures indicated carriage of CMV infection together with the matching HLA type. The paper as a whole reports these results and caveats: In the ex vivo response, HLA-C-restricted CMV-specific TCR beta clonotypes were dominant, and in two of eight donors the single most frequent clonotype came from this HLA-C-restricted group. Carriers of CMV infection plus the relevant HLA type were discriminated by the cumulative frequency of public TCR beta family members in the study cohort and in an independent approximately 360-donor cohort.

The sample holds many counts of this clonotype. Its specific antigen is unknown. No base quality information exists; no much larger clone differs at one position. This sample was sequenced with an Illumina HiSeq 1500. TCRdb trimmed public reads at Q25 via fastp, called clones via MiXCR and kept in-frame beta chains. Each CDR3 protein gets just one entry, which takes the most common genes and DNA from the rows behind it. Here the sample has 100,000 to 150,000 distinct CDR3 sequences; roughly 9% occur a single time. The ten largest clonotypes hold over 9.5% of the sample. V and J are trimmed by 1 base and 10 bases, and the gene matches miss 8 bases of the junction. The germline V gene encodes CDR1 SGHTA and CDR2 FQGNSA. Including the terminal cysteine and phenylalanine, the CDR3 comprises 15 residues. The retained sequence is limited to the CDR3, 45 bases, with the frame set at the first base.

The receptor chain draws on TRBV7-2 and TRBJ2-1; TRBD2 fits 9 bases in the junction. The receptor was isolated from a human donor in good health (CMV status not recorded). Some clones in this sample may be carry-over from other donors' samples. Sequenced sample: PBMCs. The sequenced DNA: TGTGCCAGCAGCTTAGAGGGTAGCGGGGGTGGAGAGCAGTTCTTC. Its protein reads: CASSLEGSGGGEQFF.